The 7 T cell receptor beta chains in this list originate from one sample, sequenced in a study of blood T cell repertoires in COVID-19. Here immunoSEQ multiplex PCR was the method, and the copy in TCRdb shows in-frame clones only, minus some. This sample has approximately 300,000 clones; approximately 86% occur once, and the top ten carry over 2%. The sample taken for sequencing was peripheral blood. The source is a woman aged 45-65 years who had recovered from COVID-19.

The rearrangement joins TRBV9 to TRBJ1-2, with D perhaps matching TRBD1 (5 bases). CDR1 and CDR2 from the germline V gene are SGDLS and YYNGEE. This CDR3 has 11 amino acids. V lost 3 bases to trimming and J lost 6 bases, with 6 bases between them. The CDR3 loop is CASSAGNGYTF. CDR3 nucleotide sequence: TGTGCCAGCAGCGCAGGGAATGGCTACACCTTC.

V usage is TRBV10-3 and J usage is TRBJ1-1; D might be TRBD1 (5 bases). Trimming left V 3 bases short and J 1 base short, with 12 bases between. The V gene's germline CDR1 is ENHRY and CDR2 SYGVKD. This CDR3 has 15 residues. The CDR3 coding sequence is TGTGCCATCAGTGAAGGGACTTATGGGAACACTGAAGCTTTCTTT. This encodes CAISEGTYGNTEAFF.

The chain combines TRBV7-2 with TRBJ2-2, with 8 bases fitting TRBD1. The CDR3 spans 14 residues. The J segment lost 8 bases and the V segment lost 4 bases, leaving 6 bases of the junction unmatched. CDR1 is SGHTA and CDR2 is FQGNSA in the germline V gene. The CDR3 region has the DNA TGTGCCAGCAGCTCACAGGGGGTCAATGGGGAGCTGTTTTTT. Its protein is CASSSQGVNGELFF.

A single count supports this clone. The chain has TRBV5-1 and TRBJ2-2; TRBD1 aligns across 7 bases. Germline values: CDR1 SGHRS, CDR2 YFSETQ. The V and J ends lost 0 bases and 4 bases, in that order; junction bases with no gene match: 3. CDR3 length: 15 residues. The CDR3 DNA follows: TGCGCCAGCAGCTTGGAGGGGGCCGGCACCGGGGAGCTGTTTTTT. This translates into CASSLEGAGTGELFF.

The genes are TRBV11-2 and TRBJ2-2, with D possibly matching TRBD2 (5 bases). V lost 5 bases to trimming and J lost 3 bases, with 13 bases between them. This CDR3 is 15 amino acids long. Per germline, CDR1 SGHAT and CDR2 FQNNGV. In DNA, the CDR3 is TGTGCCAGCAGCCGGACCCAAGCGGACACCGGGGAGCTGTTTTTT. Residues: CASSRTQADTGELFF.

The chain carries TRBV11-2 and TRBJ1-2; 9 bases fit TRBD1. CDR3 length: 16 residues. Germline assignment: CDR1 SGHAT and CDR2 FQNNGV. Losses at the gene ends were 4 bases for V and 0 bases for J; bases not matched to a gene: 6. In DNA form, the CDR3 reads TGTGCCAGCAGCTCCCGGACAGGGGCAGCTAACTATGGCTACACCTTC. Amino acid sequence: CASSSRTGAANYGYTF.

The chain employs TRBV7-9 and TRBJ2-7; D uncertain. Germline CDR1 is SEHNR and CDR2 is FQNEAQ (reference sequence). The V and J ends lost 7 bases and 3 bases respectively, with 10 bases between them. This CDR3 contains 12 residues. The CDR3 DNA is TGTGCCAGCAACTCCCGTGGCTACGAGCAGTACTTC. Its protein is CASNSRGYEQYF.